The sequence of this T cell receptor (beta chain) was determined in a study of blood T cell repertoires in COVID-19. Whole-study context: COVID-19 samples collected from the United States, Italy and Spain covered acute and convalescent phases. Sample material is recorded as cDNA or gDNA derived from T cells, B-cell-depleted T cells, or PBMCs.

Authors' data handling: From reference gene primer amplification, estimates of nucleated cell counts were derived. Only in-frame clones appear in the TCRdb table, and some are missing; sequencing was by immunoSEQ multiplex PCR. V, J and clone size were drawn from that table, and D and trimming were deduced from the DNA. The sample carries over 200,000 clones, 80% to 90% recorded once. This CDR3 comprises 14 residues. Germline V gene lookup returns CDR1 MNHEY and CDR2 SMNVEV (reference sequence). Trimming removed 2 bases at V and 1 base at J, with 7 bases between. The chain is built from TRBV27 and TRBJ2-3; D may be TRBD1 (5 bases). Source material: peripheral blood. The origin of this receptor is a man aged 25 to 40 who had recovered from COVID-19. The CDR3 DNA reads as TGTGCCAGCAGTTTACAAGGGGGCACAGATACGCAGTATTTT. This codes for CASSLQGGTDTQYF.